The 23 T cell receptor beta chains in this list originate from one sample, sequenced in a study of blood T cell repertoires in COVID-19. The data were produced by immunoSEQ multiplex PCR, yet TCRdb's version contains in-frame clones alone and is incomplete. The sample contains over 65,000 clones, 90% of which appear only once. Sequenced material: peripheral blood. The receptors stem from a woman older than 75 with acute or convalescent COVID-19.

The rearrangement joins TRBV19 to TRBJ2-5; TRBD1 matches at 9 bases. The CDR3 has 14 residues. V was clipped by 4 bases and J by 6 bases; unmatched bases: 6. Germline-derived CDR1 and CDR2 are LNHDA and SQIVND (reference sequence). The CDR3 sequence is CASSTGQGSKTQYF. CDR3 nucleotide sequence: TGTGCCAGTAGTACGGGACAGGGTTCAAAGACCCAGTACTTC.

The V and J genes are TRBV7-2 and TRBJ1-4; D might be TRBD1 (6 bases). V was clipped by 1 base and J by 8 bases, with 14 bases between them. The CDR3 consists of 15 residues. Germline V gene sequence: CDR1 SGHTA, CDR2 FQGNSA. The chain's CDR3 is CASSLVQGPGEKLFF. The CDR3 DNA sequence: TGTGCCAGCAGCTTAGTACAGGGCCCGGGCGAAAAACTGTTTTTT.

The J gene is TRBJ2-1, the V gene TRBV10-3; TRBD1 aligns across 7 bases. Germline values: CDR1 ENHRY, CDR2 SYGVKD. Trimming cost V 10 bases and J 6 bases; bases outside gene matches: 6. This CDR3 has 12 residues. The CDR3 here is CATGQVANEQFF. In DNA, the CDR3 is TGTGCCACCGGACAGGTTGCCAATGAGCAGTTCTTC.

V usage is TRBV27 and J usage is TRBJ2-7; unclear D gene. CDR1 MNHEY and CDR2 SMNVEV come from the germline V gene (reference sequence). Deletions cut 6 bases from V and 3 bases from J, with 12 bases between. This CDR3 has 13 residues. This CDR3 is CASSRYPGYEQYF. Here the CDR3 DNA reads TGTGCCAGCAGCCGTTATCCAGGCTACGAGCAGTACTTC.

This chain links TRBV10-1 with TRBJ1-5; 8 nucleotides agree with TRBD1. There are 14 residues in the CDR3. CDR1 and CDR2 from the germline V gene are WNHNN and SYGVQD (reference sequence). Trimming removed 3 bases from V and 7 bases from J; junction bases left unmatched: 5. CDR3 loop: CASSDGDRLQPQHF. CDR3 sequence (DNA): TGCGCCAGCAGTGACGGGGACAGGCTCCAGCCCCAGCATTTT.

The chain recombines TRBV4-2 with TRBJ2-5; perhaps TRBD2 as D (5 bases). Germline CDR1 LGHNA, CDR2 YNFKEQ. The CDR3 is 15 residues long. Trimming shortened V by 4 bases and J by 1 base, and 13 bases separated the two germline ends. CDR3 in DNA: TGTGCCAGCAGCCGCCTGGGGAGCGGCCAAGAGACCCAGTACTTC. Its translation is CASSRLGSGQETQYF.

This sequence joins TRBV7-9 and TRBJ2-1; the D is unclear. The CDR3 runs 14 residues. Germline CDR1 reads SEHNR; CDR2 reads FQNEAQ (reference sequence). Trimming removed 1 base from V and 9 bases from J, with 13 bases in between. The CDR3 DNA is TGTGCCAGCAGCTTAGTTGAGACGGCGGCTGAGCAGTTCTTC. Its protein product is CASSLVETAAEQFF.

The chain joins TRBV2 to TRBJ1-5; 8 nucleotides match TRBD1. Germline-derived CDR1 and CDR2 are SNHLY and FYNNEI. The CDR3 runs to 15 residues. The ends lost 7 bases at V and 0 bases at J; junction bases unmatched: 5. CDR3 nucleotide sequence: TGTGCCAGCAAAGGGACAGGATTTAGCAATCAGCCCCAGCATTTT. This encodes CASKGTGFSNQPQHF. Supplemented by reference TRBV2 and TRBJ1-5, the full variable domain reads EPEVTQTPSHQVTQMGQEVILRCVPISNHLYFYWYRQILGQKVEFLVSFYNNEISEKSEIFDDQFSVERPDGSNFTLKIRSTKLEDSAMYFCASKGTGFSNQPQHFGDGTRLSIL.

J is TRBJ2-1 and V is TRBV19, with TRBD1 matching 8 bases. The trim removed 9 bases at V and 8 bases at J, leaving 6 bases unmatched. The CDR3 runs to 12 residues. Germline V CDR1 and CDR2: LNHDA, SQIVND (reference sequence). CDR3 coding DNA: TGTGCCAGCAGAGACAGGGGACATGAGCAGTTCTTC. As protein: CASRDRGHEQFF.

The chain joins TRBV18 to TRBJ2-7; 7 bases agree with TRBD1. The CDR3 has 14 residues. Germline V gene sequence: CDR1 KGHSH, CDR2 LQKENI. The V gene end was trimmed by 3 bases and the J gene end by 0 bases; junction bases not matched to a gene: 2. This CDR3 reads CASSPTGDSYEQYF. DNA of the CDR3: TGTGCCAGCTCACCTACAGGGGACTCCTACGAGCAGTACTTC. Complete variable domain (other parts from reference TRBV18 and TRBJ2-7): NAGVMQNPRHLVRRRGQEARLRCSPMKGHSHVYWYRQLPEEGLKFMVYLQKENIIDESGMPKERFSAEFPKEGPSILRIQQVVRGDSAAYFCASSPTGDSYEQYFGPGTRLTVT.

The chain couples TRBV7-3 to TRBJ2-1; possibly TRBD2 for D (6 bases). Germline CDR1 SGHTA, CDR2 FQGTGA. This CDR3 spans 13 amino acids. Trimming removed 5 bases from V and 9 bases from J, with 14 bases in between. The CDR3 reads CASSIATEGEQFF. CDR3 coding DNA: TGTGCCAGCAGCATAGCGACGGAGGGTGAGCAGTTCTTC. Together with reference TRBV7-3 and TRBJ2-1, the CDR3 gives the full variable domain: GAGVSQTPSNKVTEKGKYVELRCDPISGHTALYWYRQSLGQGPEFLIYFQGTGAADDSGLPNDRFFAVRPEGSVSTLKIQRTERGDSAVYLCASSIATEGEQFFGPGTRLTVL.

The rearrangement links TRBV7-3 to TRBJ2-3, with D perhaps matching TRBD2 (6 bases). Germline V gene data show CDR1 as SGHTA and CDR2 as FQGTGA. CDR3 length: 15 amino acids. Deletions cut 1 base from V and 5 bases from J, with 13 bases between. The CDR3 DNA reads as TGTGCCAGCAGCTTAAATAATCGGGGGAAAGATACGCAGTATTTT. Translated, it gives CASSLNNRGKDTQYF.

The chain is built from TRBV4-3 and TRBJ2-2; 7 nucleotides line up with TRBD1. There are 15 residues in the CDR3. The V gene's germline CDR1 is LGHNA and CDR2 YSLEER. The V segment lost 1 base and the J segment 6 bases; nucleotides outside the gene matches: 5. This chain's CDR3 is CASSQVRGPAGELFF. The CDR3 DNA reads TGCGCCAGCAGCCAAGTGAGGGGGCCCGCCGGGGAGCTGTTTTTT.

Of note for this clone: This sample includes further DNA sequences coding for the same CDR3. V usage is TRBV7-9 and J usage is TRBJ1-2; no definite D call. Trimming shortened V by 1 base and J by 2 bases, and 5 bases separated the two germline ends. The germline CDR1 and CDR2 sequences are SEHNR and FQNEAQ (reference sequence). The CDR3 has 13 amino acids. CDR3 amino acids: CASSLGRNYGYTF. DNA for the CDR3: TGTGCCAGCAGCTTAGGCAGGAACTATGGCTACACCTTC.

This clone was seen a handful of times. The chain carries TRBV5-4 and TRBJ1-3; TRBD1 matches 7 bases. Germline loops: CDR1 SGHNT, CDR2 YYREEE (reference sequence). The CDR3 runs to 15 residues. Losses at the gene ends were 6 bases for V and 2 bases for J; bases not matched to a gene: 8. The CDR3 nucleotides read TGTGCCAGCACCCGGCGAGGGGGCACTGGAAACACCATATATTTT. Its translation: CASTRRGGTGNTIYF. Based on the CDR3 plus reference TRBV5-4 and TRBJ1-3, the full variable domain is ETGVTQSPTHLIKTRGQQVTLRCSSQSGHNTVSWYQQALGQGPQFIFQYYREEENGRGNFPPRFSGLQFPNYSSELNVNALELDDSALYLCASTRRGGTGNTIYFGEGSWLTVV.

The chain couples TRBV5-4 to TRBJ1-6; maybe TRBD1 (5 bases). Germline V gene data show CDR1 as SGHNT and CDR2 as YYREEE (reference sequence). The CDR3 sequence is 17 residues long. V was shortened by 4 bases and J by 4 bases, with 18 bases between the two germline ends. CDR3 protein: CASSGGGAAGYNSPLHF. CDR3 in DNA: TGTGCCAGCAGCGGAGGAGGGGCGGCGGGTTATAATTCACCCCTCCACTTT.

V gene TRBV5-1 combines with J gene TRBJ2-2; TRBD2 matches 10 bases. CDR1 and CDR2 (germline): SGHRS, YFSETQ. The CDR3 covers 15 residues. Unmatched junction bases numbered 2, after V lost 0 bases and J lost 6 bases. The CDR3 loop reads CASSLEAGGAGELFF. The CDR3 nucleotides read TGCGCCAGCAGCTTGGAAGCGGGGGGGGCCGGGGAGCTGTTTTTT.

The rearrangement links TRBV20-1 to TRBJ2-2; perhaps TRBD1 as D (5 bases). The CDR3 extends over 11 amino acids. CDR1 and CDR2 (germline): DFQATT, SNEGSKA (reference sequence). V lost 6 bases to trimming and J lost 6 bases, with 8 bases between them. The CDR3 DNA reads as TGCAGTGCATACAGGTCCGGGGAGCTGTTTTTT. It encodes CSAYRSGELFF.

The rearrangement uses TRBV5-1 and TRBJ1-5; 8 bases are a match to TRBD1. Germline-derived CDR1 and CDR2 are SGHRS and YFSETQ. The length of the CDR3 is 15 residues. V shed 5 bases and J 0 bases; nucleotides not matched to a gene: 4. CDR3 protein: CASRQGASSNQPQHF. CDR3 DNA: TGCGCCAGCAGGCAGGGGGCAAGTAGCAATCAGCCCCAGCATTTT.

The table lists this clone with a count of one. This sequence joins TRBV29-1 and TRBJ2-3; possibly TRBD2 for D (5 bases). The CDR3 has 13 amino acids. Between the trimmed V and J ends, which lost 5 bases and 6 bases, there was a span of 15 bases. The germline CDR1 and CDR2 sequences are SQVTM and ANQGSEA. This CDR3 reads CSVYEGYSDTQYF. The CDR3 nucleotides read TGCAGCGTTTACGAGGGCTATTCGGATACGCAGTATTTT.

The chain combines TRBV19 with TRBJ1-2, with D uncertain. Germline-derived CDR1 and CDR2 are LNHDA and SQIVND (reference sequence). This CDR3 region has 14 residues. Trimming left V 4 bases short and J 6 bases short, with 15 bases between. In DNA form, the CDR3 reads TGTGCCAGTAGTACCCGACATCAATACGATGGCTACACCTTC. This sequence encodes CASSTRHQYDGYTF.

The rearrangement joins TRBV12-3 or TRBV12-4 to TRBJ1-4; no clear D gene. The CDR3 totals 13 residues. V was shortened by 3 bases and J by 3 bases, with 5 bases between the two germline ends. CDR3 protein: CASSFGPNEKLFF. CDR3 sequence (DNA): TGTGCCAGCAGTTTCGGTCCTAATGAAAAACTGTTTTTT.

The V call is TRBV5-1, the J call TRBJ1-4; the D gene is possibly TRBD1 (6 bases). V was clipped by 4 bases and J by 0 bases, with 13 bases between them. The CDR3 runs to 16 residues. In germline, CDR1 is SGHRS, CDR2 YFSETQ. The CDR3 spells CASSKDRITTNEKLFF. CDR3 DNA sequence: TGCGCCAGCAGCAAGGACAGAATTACAACTAATGAAAAACTGTTTTTT.